This T cell receptor (beta chain) was sequenced for a study of blood T cell repertoires in COVID-19. The wider study: Spain, Italy and the United States supplied samples that represented acute and convalescent COVID-19.

Trimming cost V 5 bases and J 3 bases, with 13 bases left between them. CDR3 length: 14 residues. CDR1 SEHNR and CDR2 FQNEAQ come from the germline V gene (reference sequence). In the study's own analysis: Estimation of nucleated cell counts was performed using reference gene primer amplification. The table came from immunoSEQ multiplex PCR; TCRdb's copy has only in-frame clones and leaves some out. V, J and clone size are taken as reported in that table, and D and trimming were inferred from the DNA itself. Of some 150,000 clones listed, about 85% are singletons. This clonotype originated in a woman aged 40 to 50 with active or convalescent COVID-19. The J gene is TRBJ1-2, the V gene TRBV7-9; D remains ambiguous. Specimen: peripheral blood. The DNA of the CDR3 is TGTGCCAGCAGCCCCCCAGACTTTGACTATGGCTACACCTTC. Its protein product is CASSPPDFDYGYTF.